This T cell receptor beta chain was recovered during a study of blood T cell repertoires in COVID-19. Study-level background: The United States, Italy and Spain were the sources of the acute and convalescent COVID-19 samples.

How the authors handled the data: The authors estimated nucleated cell counts from reference gene primer amplification. The table came from immunoSEQ multiplex PCR; TCRdb's copy has only in-frame clones and leaves some out. The V and J calls and clone size were taken over from that table, and D and trimming were inferred from the DNA. The repertoire has approximately 49,000 clones, about 83% of them found once; the top ten carry under 5%. CDR1 is SGHNT and CDR2 is YENEEA in the germline V gene. Deletions cut 6 bases from V and 3 bases from J, with 11 bases between. The CDR3 has 13 amino acids. The V gene is TRBV11-3, the J gene TRBJ1-1; D is unresolved. Sequenced sample: peripheral blood. The TCR originated in a man between 50 and 59 years old with acute or convalescent COVID-19. For the CDR3, the DNA is TGTGCCAGCAGTCTCAGCGTTTACACTGAAGCTTTCTTT. Protein: CASSLSVYTEAFF.